These 26 T cell receptor beta chains were sequenced from one sample in a study of cytomegalovirus exposure and HLA in healthy donors. Primers included in the PCR were 60 Vbeta and 13 Jbeta primers. This table comes from immunoSEQ multiplex PCR, and its TCRdb copy is limited to in-frame clones, with some not included. The table lists around 50,000 clones, 60% to 85% of them singletons. The specimen sequenced was PBMCs. The receptor source for this set is a man aged 25 to 40 in good health and CMV-seropositive.

The CDR3 protein is CASNYGSSYNSPLHF. In nucleotides, the CDR3 is TGTGCCAGTAACTATGGGAGCTCCTATAATTCACCCCTCCACTTT. The rearrangement joins TRBV19 to TRBJ1-6, with unresolved D. Trimming pared 7 bases from V and 0 bases from J, leaving 10 bases between. The germline V gene encodes CDR1 LNHDA and CDR2 SQIVND (reference sequence). This CDR3 has 15 amino acids.

There are a few counts of this clone. The DNA for the CDR3 is TGTGCCACCCCAGGGAGGAATGACTATGGCTACACCTTC. Protein sequence: CATPGRNDYGYTF. The V gene is TRBV28, the J gene TRBJ1-2; the D gene is possibly TRBD1 (5 bases). V lost 10 bases to trimming and J lost 3 bases, with 15 bases between them. This CDR3 is built from 13 residues. Per the germline V gene, CDR1 is MDHEN and CDR2 is SYDVKM.

The gene calls are TRBV27 and TRBJ2-2; D is possibly TRBD1 (6 bases). This CDR3 has 17 amino acids. V was cut by 10 bases and J by 2 bases, with 23 bases left in between. Germline CDR1 and CDR2: MNHEY and SMNVEV (reference sequence). The CDR3 sequence: CATHPRTEAHNTGELFF. CDR3 bases: TGTGCCACCCACCCAAGGACAGAGGCCCATAACACCGGGGAGCTGTTTTTT.

The sample holds a few counts of this clone. The CDR3 DNA reads as TGTGCCAGCAGTCAACACGGACGGGATAGCAATCAGCCCCAGCATTTT. Residues: CASSQHGRDSNQPQHF. V usage is TRBV6-4 and J usage is TRBJ1-5; no reliable D call. Germline CDR1 and CDR2: MRHNA and SNTAGT. V lost 5 bases and J 0 bases, leaving 14 bases between the germline ends. CDR3 length: 16 amino acids.

As concerns this clone: An end of the junction does not agree with germline; a read error may underlie this. This sequence joins TRBV2 and TRBJ1-5; D possibly corresponds to TRBD1 (5 bases). This CDR3 spans 17 amino acids. CDR1 SNHLY and CDR2 FYNNEI come from the germline V gene. The chain's CDR3 is CASTQGTKWNSNRPQHF. The CDR3, as DNA: TGTGCCAGCACCCAGGGAACTAAGTGGAATAGCAATCGGCCCCAGCATTTT. The full variable domain, in which reference TRBV2 and TRBJ1-5 provide the parts outside the CDR3, is EPEVTQTPSHQVTQMGQEVILRCVPISNHLYFYWYRQILGQKVEFLVSFYNNEISEKSEIFDDQFSVERPDGSNFTLKIRSTKLEDSAMYFCASTQGTKWNSNRPQHFGDGTRLSIL.

The rearrangement uses TRBV21-1 and TRBJ2-1; the table's D call of TRBD1 was not tested on the DNA. TRBV21-1 is shown as a pseudogene. The CDR3 has 11 residues. The CDR3 spells CASSPGTEQFF. The CDR3 DNA reads as TGTGCCAGCAGTCCTGGGACAGAGCAGTTCTTC.

On this clone itself: Other DNA variants within this sample encode the same CDR3. The chain combines TRBV5-1 with TRBJ1-3; TRBD1 might be the D (5 bases). Trimming stripped 2 bases from V and 0 bases from J, with 9 bases between. Looked up from germline, CDR1 is SGHRS and CDR2 is YFSETQ. CDR3 size: 15 residues. The CDR3 is CASSFSGGSGNTIYF. In nucleotides, the CDR3 is TGCGCCAGCAGCTTCTCCGGGGGCTCTGGAAACACCATATATTTT.

V usage is TRBV11-2 and J usage is TRBJ2-1; 8 bases agree with TRBD1. The CDR3 extends over 15 amino acids. The J segment lost 6 bases and the V segment lost 5 bases, leaving 9 bases of the junction unmatched. The germline V gene encodes CDR1 SGHAT and CDR2 FQNNGV. CDR3 amino acids: CASSTDRGTSNEQFF. CDR3 in DNA: TGTGCCAGCAGCACCGACAGGGGAACGAGCAATGAGCAGTTCTTC. Combining the CDR3 with reference TRBV11-2 and TRBJ2-1 gives the whole variable domain EAGVAQSPRYKIIEKRQSVAFWCNPISGHATLYWYQQILGQGPKLLIQFQNNGVVDDSQLPKDRFSAERLKGVDSTLKIQPAKLEDSAVYLCASSTDRGTSNEQFFGPGTRLTVL.

V usage is TRBV7-8 and J usage is TRBJ1-1; possibly TRBD1 for D (5 bases). The length of the CDR3 is 14 residues. CDR1 and CDR2 (germline): SGHVS, FQNEAQ. Trimming stripped 5 bases from V and 5 bases from J, with 15 bases between. CDR3 DNA sequence: TGTGCCAGCAGCGGCGGACACAAGGGGACTGAAGCTTTCTTT. Amino acid sequence: CASSGGHKGTEAFF.

The J gene is TRBJ2-1, the V gene TRBV28, with D perhaps TRBD1 (6 bases). CDR1 MDHEN and CDR2 SYDVKM come from the germline V gene. This CDR3 is 16 amino acids long. Trimming shortened V by 6 bases and J by 0 bases, and 15 bases separated the two germline ends. In DNA form, the CDR3 reads TGTGCCAGCAGCCCCCTAGGACAGAGCTCCTACAATGAGCAGTTCTTC. Translated, it gives CASSPLGQSSYNEQFF. The variable domain in full, with the rest retrieved from reference TRBV28 and TRBJ2-1, is DVKVTQSSRYLVKRTGEKVFLECVQDMDHENMFWYRQDPGLGLRLIYFSYDVKMKEKGDIPEGYSVSREKKERFSLILESASTNQTSMYLCASSPLGQSSYNEQFFGPGTRLTVL.

CDR3 sequence: CASSYGGGGAPNEQFF. For the CDR3, the DNA is TGTGCCAGCAGTTACGGGGGCGGGGGGGCCCCCAATGAGCAGTTCTTC. V usage is TRBV6-5 and J usage is TRBJ2-1, with TRBD2 identical over 9 bases. V lost 2 bases, J lost 6 bases, and 8 bases stayed unmatched. Per the germline V gene, CDR1 is MNHEY and CDR2 is SVGAGI. The CDR3 runs to 16 residues.

The chain combines TRBV19 with TRBJ2-7, with D maybe TRBD1 (6 bases). CDR1 LNHDA and CDR2 SQIVND come from the germline V gene (reference sequence). The CDR3 is made up of 16 amino acids. Trimming pared 7 bases from V and 3 bases from J, leaving 22 bases between. CDR3 residues: CASKESSRTAFYEQYF. The CDR3 bases are TGTGCCAGTAAGGAGAGCAGCCGGACAGCGTTCTACGAGCAGTACTTC.

This rearrangement joins TRBV10-2 to TRBJ1-2; D might be TRBD1 (5 bases). V dropped 0 bases and J dropped 2 bases, with 13 bases sitting between them. The CDR3 length is 16 residues. Germline CDR1 is WSHSY and CDR2 is SAAADI. CDR3 nucleotide sequence: TGCGCCAGCAGTGAGTCGGCTTACAGGCTAAACTATGGCTACACCTTC. Translating gives CASSESAYRLNYGYTF.

The V call is TRBV9, the J call TRBJ2-1, with D possibly matching TRBD2 (7 bases). There are 15 residues in the CDR3. V dropped 4 bases and J dropped 5 bases, with 16 bases sitting between them. Per germline, CDR1 SGDLS and CDR2 YYNGEE. The CDR3 spells CASSQEGGVHNEQFF. In nucleotides, the CDR3 is TGTGCCAGCAGCCAGGAAGGGGGGGTCCACAATGAGCAGTTCTTC. The full variable domain, rest sourced from reference TRBV9 and TRBJ2-1, is DSGVTQTPKHLITATGQRVTLRCSPRSGDLSVYWYQQSLDQGLQFLIQYYNGEERAKGNILERFSAQQFPDLHSELNLSSLELGDSALYFCASSQEGGVHNEQFFGPGTRLTVL.

The chain couples TRBV6-1 to TRBJ2-3, with D tentatively TRBD1 (5 bases). Per the germline V gene, CDR1 is MNHNS and CDR2 is SASEGT. This CDR3 is 15 amino acids long. Trimming left V 1 base short and J 0 bases short, with 8 bases between. CDR3: CASSEGQFSTDTQYF. The CDR3 DNA reads as TGTGCCAGCAGTGAAGGACAGTTTAGCACAGATACGCAGTATTTT.

The chain is built from TRBV19 and TRBJ2-1, with 8 bases matching TRBD2. The CDR3 length is 15 residues. Per germline, CDR1 LNHDA and CDR2 SQIVND (reference sequence). Germline trimming cut 8 bases from V and 0 bases from J; bases unmatched to any gene: 6. CDR3 sequence reads: CASGLAGSSYNEQFF. The CDR3 DNA reads TGTGCCAGTGGGCTAGCGGGTTCCTCCTACAATGAGCAGTTCTTC.

In its sample, this clone was seen once. The chain has TRBV7-3 and TRBJ2-7, with D possibly TRBD1 on 6 matching bases. CDR1 and CDR2 from the germline V gene are SGHTA and FQGTGA. V gave up 7 bases and J gave up 1 base, with 14 bases separating them. The CDR3 extends over 14 amino acids. CDR3 residues: CASTDSPRSYEQYF. The CDR3 region has the DNA TGTGCCAGCACGGACAGCCCCCGATCCTACGAGCAGTACTTC.

This clone was detected a few times. The chain links TRBV5-1 to TRBJ1-3; TRBD1 matches 8 bases. The V gene's germline CDR1 is SGHRS and CDR2 YFSETQ. Trimming at V came to 4 bases and at J to 0 bases, leaving 6 bases not matched to a gene. The CDR3 consists of 16 residues. CDR3 sequence (DNA): TGCGCCAGCAGCGGACAGGGATCCGACTCTGGAAACACCATATATTTT. It encodes CASSGQGSDSGNTIYF. The full variable domain, rest sourced from reference TRBV5-1 and TRBJ1-3, is KAGVTQTPRYLIKTRGQQVTLSCSPISGHRSVSWYQQTPGQGLQFLFEYFSETQRNKGNFPGRFSGRQFSNSRSEMNVSTLELGDSALYLCASSGQGSDSGNTIYFGEGSWLTVV.

V gene TRBV11-2 combines with J gene TRBJ2-3; 10 bases line up with TRBD2. Germline V CDR1 and CDR2: SGHAT, FQNNGV. This CDR3 has 18 amino acids. V was pared by 4 bases and J by 5 bases, with 15 bases of the junction left unmatched. This CDR3 is CASSSPGASGGPGDTQYF. For the CDR3, the DNA is TGTGCCAGCAGCTCCCCCGGGGCTAGCGGGGGCCCCGGAGATACGCAGTATTTT.

The gene calls are TRBV30 and TRBJ1-2; 12 nucleotides align to TRBD1. The germline V gene has CDR1 GTSNPN and CDR2 SVGIG (reference sequence). This CDR3 has 12 residues. Trimming cost V 5 bases and J 8 bases; bases outside gene matches: 3. CDR3 loop: CAWGDRGHGYTF. In DNA form, the CDR3 reads TGTGCCTGGGGGGACAGGGGGCACGGCTACACCTTC.

V and J are TRBV5-1 and TRBJ2-2, with 7 bases fitting TRBD1. The CDR3 runs 16 residues. Germline lookup yields CDR1 SGHRS and CDR2 YFSETQ. J gave up 6 bases and V 1 base, and 9 bases lay outside the gene matches. The CDR3 reads CASSLLVDRVAGELFF. The DNA for the CDR3 is TGCGCCAGCAGCTTGTTGGTAGACAGGGTGGCCGGGGAGCTGTTTTTT.

This clone was seen a handful of times. The V and J genes are TRBV14 and TRBJ1-1; D may be TRBD1 (5 bases). Germline V gene sequence: CDR1 SGHDN, CDR2 FVKESK. CDR3 length: 14 amino acids. Between the trimmed V and J ends, which lost 1 base and 0 bases, there was a span of 6 bases. The CDR3 coding sequence is TGTGCCAGCAGCCAAGCAGGGCTGAACACTGAAGCTTTCTTT. Translated, it gives CASSQAGLNTEAFF.

The chain recombines TRBV2 with TRBJ2-5; D unresolved. The V gene's germline CDR1 is SNHLY and CDR2 FYNNEI. The CDR3 is 11 residues long. The V end lost 7 bases, the J end lost 2 bases, and 5 bases lay between the germline ends. The CDR3 bases are TGTGCCAGCACAGTACAAGAGACCCAGTACTTC. Translation: CASTVQETQYF.

The chain combines TRBV27 with TRBJ2-3; 15 nucleotides match TRBD2. CDR3 size: 16 residues. Germline V lookup: CDR1 MNHEY, CDR2 SMNVEV (reference sequence). Trimming removed 7 bases from V and 5 bases from J; junction bases left unmatched: 7. The CDR3 is CASIPGLAGGRDTQYF. Written as DNA, the CDR3 is TGTGCCAGCATACCTGGACTAGCGGGGGGGCGAGATACGCAGTATTTT.

This sequence joins TRBV4-1 and TRBJ2-3; TRBD2 agrees at 11 bases. Germline CDR1 is MGHRA and CDR2 is YSYEKL. After removal of 4 bases from V and 2 bases from J, the junction contained 5 bases not matched to a gene. The CDR3 is 16 amino acids. The CDR3 coding sequence is TGCGCCAGCAGCCCCAGTAGCGGGGGGGCCACAGATACGCAGTATTTT. It translates to CASSPSSGGATDTQYF.

In DNA, the CDR3 is TGTGCCAGCAGCCTGTCGGGCACAGATACGCAGTATTTT. Amino acid sequence: CASSLSGTDTQYF. The genes are TRBV7-6 and TRBJ2-3, with unresolved D. The CDR3 consists of 13 residues. The germline V and J ends were trimmed by 5 bases and 1 base, with 7 bases remaining between them. CDR1 and CDR2 from the germline V gene are SGHVS and FNYEAQ. The variable domain in full, with the rest retrieved from reference TRBV7-6 and TRBJ2-3, is GAGVSQSPRYKVTKRGQDVALRCDPISGHVSLYWYRQALGQGPEFLTYFNYEAQQDKSGLPNDRFSAERPEGSISTLTIQRTEQRDSAMYRCASSLSGTDTQYFGPGTRLTVL.